The rows below give T cell receptor beta chains drawn from one sample of a study of blood T cell repertoires in COVID-19. Clones were read by immunoSEQ multiplex PCR, and TCRdb kept only the in-frame ones, dropping some. This sample has about 280,000 clones, with roughly 90% found just once. Sample: PBMCs or T cells enriched from blood (not recorded which). These receptor sequences come from a woman between 18 and 29 years old with acute COVID-19. Each CDR3 is given with its conserved first and last residue. Fields, in order: CDR3 protein, CDR3 DNA, J gene, V gene, clone size, D gene. A D gene is named only where the DNA matches it firmly. The size entry is marked missing in some rows and otherwise reads once, few, many or a size class.

CDR3aa: CASSARQRASGLETQYF
CDR3nt: TGTGCCAGCAGCGCCCGACAGCGGGCCTCGGGATTGGAGACCCAGTACTTC
j_gene: TRBJ2-5
v_gene: TRBV21-1
abundance: .
d_gene: .

CDR3aa: CASSPEGQGRSLHF
CDR3nt: TGCGCCAGCAGCCCAGAGGGACAGGGTAGGTCCCTCCACTTT
j_gene: TRBJ1-6
v_gene: TRBV5-1
abundance: .
d_gene: TRBD1

CDR3aa: CASSPNWRTEAFF
CDR3nt: TGTGCCAGCAGTCCCAACTGGAGGACTGAAGCTTTCTTT
j_gene: TRBJ1-1
v_gene: TRBV28
abundance: .
d_gene: .

CDR3aa: CASSQDWRGSAYEQYF
CDR3nt: TGTGCCAGCAGCCAAGATTGGAGGGGATCTGCCTACGAGCAGTACTTC
j_gene: TRBJ2-7
v_gene: TRBV4-2
abundance: .
d_gene: .

CDR3aa: CSASFAGLYTDTQYF
CDR3nt: TGCAGTGCTAGTTTTGCGGGGTTATACACAGATACGCAGTATTTT
j_gene: TRBJ2-3
v_gene: TRBV20-1
abundance: .
d_gene: .

CDR3aa: CASREPGEANEKLFF
CDR3nt: TGTGCCAGCAGAGAGCCAGGGGAAGCTAATGAAAAACTGTTTTTT
j_gene: TRBJ1-4
v_gene: TRBV6-5
abundance: .
d_gene: .

CDR3aa: CASSDGGSGRADNEQFF
CDR3nt: TGCGCCAGCAGTGATGGCGGAAGCGGGAGAGCCGACAATGAGCAGTTCTTC
j_gene: TRBJ2-1
v_gene: TRBV10-1
abundance: .
d_gene: TRBD2

CDR3aa: CASSLPGATEAFF
CDR3nt: TGTGCCAGCAGCTTGCCAGGGGCTACTGAAGCTTTCTTT
j_gene: TRBJ1-1
v_gene: TRBV13
abundance: .
d_gene: .

CDR3aa: CASSPRTGPSYGYTF
CDR3nt: TGTGCCAGCTCACCTCGGACAGGGCCCTCCTATGGCTACACCTTC
j_gene: TRBJ1-2
v_gene: TRBV18
abundance: .
d_gene: TRBD1

CDR3aa: CASSLGLWRPGEQFF
CDR3nt: TGTGCCAGCAGCTTAGGCTTGTGGCGCCCAGGTGAGCAGTTCTTC
j_gene: TRBJ2-1
v_gene: TRBV7-2
abundance: .
d_gene: .

CDR3aa: CASSSNSGQGYYGYTF
CDR3nt: TGTGCCAGCAGTTCGAATTCTGGACAGGGCTACTATGGCTACACCTTC
j_gene: TRBJ1-2
v_gene: TRBV6-6
abundance: .
d_gene: TRBD1

CDR3aa: CASSDSGTSGRAKQYF
CDR3nt: TGTGCCAGCAGTGACTCCGGGACTAGCGGGAGGGCCAAGCAGTACTTC
j_gene: TRBJ2-7
v_gene: TRBV25-1
abundance: .
d_gene: TRBD2

CDR3aa: CASSLVSGSTDTQYF
CDR3nt: TGCGCCAGCAGCTTGGTGTCAGGCAGCACAGATACGCAGTATTTT
j_gene: TRBJ2-3
v_gene: TRBV5-1
abundance: .
d_gene: .

CDR3aa: CASSPGLAGRILTDTQYF
CDR3nt: TGTGCCAGCAGCCCCGGACTAGCGGGTCGTATTCTCACAGATACGCAGTATTTT
j_gene: TRBJ2-3
v_gene: TRBV5-6
abundance: .
d_gene: TRBD2

CDR3aa: CASSVSGRVIGELFF
CDR3nt: TGTGCCAGCAGCGTTAGCGGGAGAGTAATCGGGGAGCTGTTTTTT
j_gene: TRBJ2-2
v_gene: TRBV9
abundance: few
d_gene: TRBD2

CDR3aa: CASSSGQDEKLFF
CDR3nt: TGTGCCAGCAGCTCCGGACAGGACGAAAAACTGTTTTTT
j_gene: TRBJ1-4
v_gene: TRBV7-9
abundance: .
d_gene: TRBD1

CDR3aa: CASSATGPREPQHF
CDR3nt: TGTGCCAGCAGTGCGACAGGGCCCCGGGAGCCCCAGCATTTT
j_gene: TRBJ1-5
v_gene: TRBV2
abundance: .
d_gene: TRBD1

CDR3aa: CASSALGASGQETQYF
CDR3nt: TGTGCCAGCAGCGCCCTCGGGGCTAGCGGCCAAGAGACCCAGTACTTC
j_gene: TRBJ2-5
v_gene: TRBV7-8
abundance: .
d_gene: TRBD2

CDR3aa: CSGGQASYEQYF
CDR3nt: TGCAGCGGGGGACAGGCCTCCTACGAGCAGTACTTC
j_gene: TRBJ2-7
v_gene: TRBV29-1
abundance: .
d_gene: TRBD1

CDR3aa: CASSQDRQGHEQYF
CDR3nt: TGCGCCAGCAGCCAAGATCGGCAGGGCCACGAGCAGTACTTC
j_gene: TRBJ2-7
v_gene: TRBV4-3
abundance: .
d_gene: .

CDR3aa: CASSLVTGTSGYSSYNEQFF
CDR3nt: TGTGCCAGCAGCTTAGTTACCGGGACTAGCGGTTATAGCTCCTACAATGAGCAGTTCTTC
j_gene: TRBJ2-1
v_gene: TRBV13
abundance: .
d_gene: TRBD2

CDR3aa: CASRQDSYEQYF
CDR3nt: TGTGCCAGCAGGCAGGACTCCTACGAGCAGTACTTC
j_gene: TRBJ2-7
v_gene: TRBV6-6
abundance: once
d_gene: .

CDR3aa: CATSHPGQRTDEQFF
CDR3nt: TGTGCCACCAGCCACCCGGGACAGAGAACGGATGAGCAGTTCTTC
j_gene: TRBJ2-1
v_gene: TRBV15
abundance: .
d_gene: TRBD1

CDR3aa: CASSEIINYGYTF
CDR3nt: TGTGCCAGCAGTGAAATAATTAACTATGGCTACACCTTC
j_gene: TRBJ1-2
v_gene: TRBV2
abundance: few
d_gene: .

CDR3aa: CASSQATLLDLSYNEQFF
CDR3nt: TGTGCCAGCAGCCAAGCCACCCTACTAGACCTCTCCTACAATGAGCAGTTCTTC
j_gene: TRBJ2-1
v_gene: TRBV14
abundance: .
d_gene: .

CDR3aa: CASSLSAREQYF
CDR3nt: TGTGCCAGCAGCCTATCCGCGCGCGAGCAGTACTTC
j_gene: TRBJ2-7
v_gene: TRBV7-9
abundance: .
d_gene: .

CDR3aa: CASSFYDRLDGYTF
CDR3nt: TGTGCCAGCAGCTTCTATGACAGGTTGGATGGCTACACCTTC
j_gene: TRBJ1-2
v_gene: TRBV3-1/TRBV3-2
abundance: .
d_gene: .

CDR3aa: CASSAGGGSNQPQHF
CDR3nt: TGTGCCAGTAGTGCCGGCGGGGGAAGCAATCAGCCCCAGCATTTT
j_gene: TRBJ1-5
v_gene: TRBV19
abundance: .
d_gene: .

CDR3aa: CASSSLPLSGQGLGGYTF
CDR3nt: TGTGCCAGCAGCTCTCTTCCTTTATCGGGACAGGGGTTAGGTGGCTACACCTTC
j_gene: TRBJ1-2
v_gene: TRBV7-6
abundance: .
d_gene: TRBD1

CDR3aa: CASSPGEGVSYEQYF
CDR3nt: TGTGCCAGCTCACCGGGAGAGGGGGTTTCCTACGAGCAGTACTTC
j_gene: TRBJ2-7
v_gene: TRBV18
abundance: .
d_gene: .

CDR3aa: CASGLTGGTEAFF
CDR3nt: TGTGCTAGTGGTCTTACAGGGGGCACTGAAGCTTTCTTT
j_gene: TRBJ1-1
v_gene: TRBV12-5
abundance: .
d_gene: TRBD1

CDR3aa: CASSRGTSGSTGELFF
CDR3nt: TGTGCCAGCAGTAGGGGGACTAGCGGGAGTACCGGGGAGCTGTTTTTT
j_gene: TRBJ2-2
v_gene: TRBV27
abundance: .
d_gene: TRBD2

CDR3aa: CASSIGPSGEKLFF
CDR3nt: TGTGCCAGTAGTATTGGTCCTTCAGGTGAAAAACTGTTTTTT
j_gene: TRBJ1-4
v_gene: TRBV19
abundance: .
d_gene: .

CDR3aa: CASRTAYYGYTF
CDR3nt: TGTGCCAGCAGAACTGCCTACTATGGCTACACCTTC
j_gene: TRBJ1-2
v_gene: TRBV28
abundance: .
d_gene: .

CDR3aa: CASSFTAVGNYGYTF
CDR3nt: TGTGCCAGCAGCTTCACCGCGGTCGGAAACTATGGCTACACCTTC
j_gene: TRBJ1-2
v_gene: TRBV7-8
abundance: .
d_gene: .

CDR3aa: CASSSGDYLAKNIQYF
CDR3nt: TGTGCCAGCAGCTCCGGGGACTACCTAGCCAAAAACATTCAGTACTTC
j_gene: TRBJ2-4
v_gene: TRBV5-8
abundance: once
d_gene: TRBD2

CDR3aa: CASRTSGDYGYTF
CDR3nt: TGTGCCAGCAGGACGTCAGGGGACTATGGCTACACCTTC
j_gene: TRBJ1-2
v_gene: TRBV3-1/TRBV3-2
abundance: .
d_gene: .

CDR3aa: CASSPSLAGTDTQYF
CDR3nt: TGTGCCAGCAGTCCATCACTAGCGGGCACAGATACGCAGTATTTT
j_gene: TRBJ2-3
v_gene: TRBV27
abundance: .
d_gene: TRBD2

CDR3aa: CASSDGQGRAEAFF
CDR3nt: TGTGCCAGCAGTGATGGACAGGGCCGCGCTGAAGCTTTCTTT
j_gene: TRBJ1-1
v_gene: TRBV25-1
abundance: once
d_gene: TRBD1